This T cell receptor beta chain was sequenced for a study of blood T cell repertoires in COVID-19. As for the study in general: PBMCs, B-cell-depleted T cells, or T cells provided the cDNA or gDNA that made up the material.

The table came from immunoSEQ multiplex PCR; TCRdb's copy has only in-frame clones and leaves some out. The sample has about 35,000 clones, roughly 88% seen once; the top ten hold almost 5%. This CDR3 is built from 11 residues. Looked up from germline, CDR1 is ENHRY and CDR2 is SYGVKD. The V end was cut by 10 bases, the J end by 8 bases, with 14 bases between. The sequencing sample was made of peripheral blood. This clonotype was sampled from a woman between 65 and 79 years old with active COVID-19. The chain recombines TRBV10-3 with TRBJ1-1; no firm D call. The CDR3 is CATEEGGEAFF. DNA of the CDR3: TGTGCCACCGAGGAGGGCGGCGAAGCTTTCTTT.